What follows are 27 T cell receptor beta chains derived from one specimen sequenced in a study of blood T cell repertoires in COVID-19. Generated by immunoSEQ multiplex PCR, the TCRdb table keeps only in-frame clones and is missing some. The data show under 200,000 clones, around 82% seen once. Material: peripheral blood. The receptors stem from a woman older than 75 with acute or convalescent COVID-19.

DNA of the CDR3: TGTGCCAGCAGCAAAAGGGGGGAGGGCACCCTCTATGGCTACACCTTC. It specifies CASSKRGEGTLYGYTF. This chain links TRBV5-6 with TRBJ1-2; D is possibly TRBD1 (6 bases). Trimming cost V 4 bases and J 4 bases, with 20 bases left between them. The germline V gene encodes CDR1 SGHDT and CDR2 YYEEEE. The CDR3 has 16 amino acids.

The genes are TRBV20-1 and TRBJ1-3; 8 nucleotides match TRBD1. CDR3 size: 17 residues. Germline V gene sequence: CDR1 DFQATT, CDR2 SNEGSKA (reference sequence). V shed 3 bases and J 2 bases; nucleotides not matched to a gene: 12. The CDR3 region has the DNA TGCAGTGCTAGTCGCAGGGGGCTGATGAGGCCTGGAAACACCATATATTTT. Its protein is CSASRRGLMRPGNTIYF.

The chain employs TRBV19 and TRBJ1-1, with D possibly TRBD1 on 5 matching bases. Germline loops: CDR1 LNHDA, CDR2 SQIVND (reference sequence). There are 15 residues in the CDR3. Trimming took 10 bases from V and 4 from J, leaving 22 bases between them. CDR3 bases: TGTGCCACCTACCAGGGCGCGGTCCAATTCACTGAAGCTTTCTTT. Translated, it gives CATYQGAVQFTEAFF.

CDR3 in amino acids: CATSTTGDRIFTGELFF. In DNA, the CDR3 is TGTGCCACCAGCACCACGGGAGATCGTATATTTACCGGGGAGCTGTTTTTT. The chain recombines TRBV15 with TRBJ2-2; TRBD2 might be the D (6 bases). The V gene's germline CDR1 is LNHNV and CDR2 YYDKDF (reference sequence). This CDR3 is built from 17 residues. Trimming stripped 4 bases from V and 5 bases from J, with 20 bases between.

About this clone itself: This specimen includes other DNA sequences encoding the same CDR3. The chain combines TRBV19 with TRBJ2-3; D perhaps matches TRBD1 (6 bases). V was shortened by 2 bases and J by 4 bases, with 7 bases between the two germline ends. Germline CDR1 and CDR2: LNHDA and SQIVND (reference sequence). CDR3 length: 13 amino acids. The CDR3 sequence: CASSIQGSDTQYF. The CDR3 bases are TGTGCCAGTAGTATACAGGGGTCAGATACGCAGTATTTT.

V gene TRBV7-2 combines with J gene TRBJ2-5; no definite D call. The V end lost 5 bases, the J end lost 5 bases, and 12 bases lay between the germline ends. Germline CDR1 is SGHTA and CDR2 is FQGNSA. The CDR3 is 13 amino acids. The CDR3 DNA reads as TGTGCCAGCAGCCCGCCAGGATGGGAGACCCAGTACTTC. This gives the protein CASSPPGWETQYF.

The chain employs TRBV5-8 and TRBJ2-5; the match to TRBD2 covers 12 bases. Germline-derived CDR1 and CDR2 are SGHTS and YDEGEE. Trimming removed 3 bases from V and 4 bases from J; junction bases left unmatched: 7. The CDR3 sequence is 16 residues long. CDR3 protein: CASSSPTSGSGETQYF. CDR3 bases: TGTGCCAGCAGCTCCCCGACTAGCGGGAGTGGAGAGACCCAGTACTTC.

This chain uses TRBV18 with TRBJ1-4, with 8 bases that match TRBD1. The trim removed 3 bases at V and 2 bases at J, leaving 8 bases unmatched. The CDR3 sequence is 17 residues long. The germline CDR1 and CDR2 sequences are KGHSH and LQKENI. CDR3 sequence: CASSPGQGGGTNEKLFF. CDR3 nucleotide sequence: TGTGCCAGCTCACCCGGACAGGGCGGGGGTACTAATGAAAAACTGTTTTTT.

This clone has just one count. The chain employs TRBV12-3 or TRBV12-4 and TRBJ2-1; D might be TRBD2 (5 bases). Trimming left V 7 bases short and J 3 bases short, with 10 bases between. The CDR3 runs to 13 residues. The CDR3 coding sequence is TGTGCCAGCACCCTCGACTACTACAATGAGCAGTTCTTC. Its translation: CASTLDYYNEQFF.

This clone has just one count. The J gene is TRBJ1-5, the V gene TRBV19; D not certain. The germline V gene has CDR1 LNHDA and CDR2 SQIVND (reference sequence). Between the trimmed V and J ends, which lost 11 bases and 3 bases, there was a span of 17 bases. The CDR3 has 14 residues. The CDR3: CASNGGLANQPQHF. DNA for the CDR3: TGTGCCTCAAACGGAGGGTTGGCCAATCAGCCCCAGCATTTT.

The chain employs TRBV11-3 and TRBJ1-6; no clear D. From germline, CDR1 is SGHNT and CDR2 YENEEA. V lost 5 bases, J lost 10 bases, and 12 bases lay in between. CDR3 size: 13 residues. CDR3 nucleotide sequence: TGTGCCAGCAGCGCGACTCGTGGCTCACCCCTCCACTTT. Its translation: CASSATRGSPLHF.

The rearrangement links TRBV12-5 to TRBJ2-7; D unclear. The CDR3 length is 11 residues. V gave up 5 bases and J gave up 3 bases, with 5 bases separating them. CDR1 and CDR2 (germline): LGHNT, FRNRAP. The CDR3 DNA reads TGTGCTAGTGGTCCCGTCTACGAGCAGTACTTC. Encoded protein: CASGPVYEQYF.

The CDR3 sequence: CASSVWAGTEAFF. The CDR3 nucleotides are TGCGCCAGCAGCGTGTGGGCGGGCACTGAAGCTTTCTTT. This chain uses TRBV5-1 with TRBJ1-1; D gene uncertain. Trimming took 4 bases from V and 4 from J, leaving 11 bases between them. The CDR3 has 13 residues. The germline V gene encodes CDR1 SGHRS and CDR2 YFSETQ.

This clone was seen only once. This chain uses TRBV5-8 with TRBJ2-7, with 7 bases identical to TRBD1. Germline V gene data show CDR1 as SGHTS and CDR2 as YDEGEE. The CDR3 length is 15 residues. V shed 5 bases and J 2 bases; nucleotides not matched to a gene: 10. The CDR3 loop reads CASRNSDRVTYEQYF. The CDR3 DNA sequence: TGTGCCAGCAGGAATAGTGACAGGGTAACCTACGAGCAGTACTTC.

The chain recombines TRBV3-1 (or the pseudogene TRBV3-2) with TRBJ1-5, with 8 bases lining up with TRBD1. Trimming took 2 bases from V and 7 from J; bases not matched to a gene: 4. The CDR3 contains 14 residues. Per the germline V gene, CDR1 is LGHDT and CDR2 is YNNKEL (reference sequence). This CDR3 is CASSQKTGGQPQHF. CDR3 coding DNA: TGTGCCAGCAGCCAAAAAACAGGGGGACAGCCCCAGCATTTT.

The chain combines TRBV10-1 with TRBJ2-2; D perhaps matches TRBD1 (5 bases). Looked up from germline, CDR1 is WNHNN and CDR2 is SYGVQD (reference sequence). Trimming removed 8 bases at V and 3 bases at J, with 13 bases between. The CDR3 consists of 14 residues. The chain's CDR3 is CASLVGPYTGELFF. The DNA for the CDR3 is TGCGCCAGCTTGGTGGGGCCATACACCGGGGAGCTGTTTTTT.

The chain couples TRBV19 to TRBJ1-2; no reliable D call. The ends were cut back, 0 bases at V and 7 bases at J, with 15 bases in the middle. CDR1 LNHDA and CDR2 SQIVND come from the germline V gene (reference sequence). The CDR3 totals 15 residues. CDR3 region: CASSIDQATVSGYTF. The CDR3 nucleotides are TGTGCCAGTAGTATAGATCAAGCTACGGTGTCTGGCTACACCTTC.

This sequence joins TRBV11-2 and TRBJ1-2; no firm D call. The CDR3 runs to 19 residues. With 0 bases removed from V and 2 bases from J, the gap between germline ends came to 22 bases. The germline V gene has CDR1 SGHAT and CDR2 FQNNGV. Here the CDR3 DNA reads TGTGCCAGCAGCTTAGATCCATCTCGGTCCGTACTCCCGAACTATGGCTACACCTTC. This translates into CASSLDPSRSVLPNYGYTF.

The chain links TRBV4-2 to TRBJ2-7; D perhaps matches TRBD2 (6 bases). Trimming shortened V by 0 bases and J by 0 bases, and 9 bases separated the two germline ends. The CDR3 contains 15 residues. Per germline, CDR1 LGHNA and CDR2 YNFKEQ. CDR3 sequence (DNA): TGTGCCAGCAGCCAAGAGCGGGGTAGCTCCTACGAGCAGTACTTC. It is translated as CASSQERGSSYEQYF.

Written as DNA, the CDR3 is TGTGCCAGCAGCTTTTCAGGGGACGGCTACACCTTC. This gives the protein CASSFSGDGYTF. The chain uses TRBV11-3 and TRBJ1-2; D may be TRBD1 (6 bases). The V and J ends lost 3 bases and 8 bases respectively, with 10 bases between them. Germline CDR1 SGHNT, CDR2 YENEEA. This CDR3 has 12 residues.

The count of this clone is one. CDR3 residues: CASSLTPRGNEQFF. The CDR3 DNA follows: TGTGCCAGCAGCTTAACGCCCCGAGGGAATGAGCAGTTCTTC. The gene calls are TRBV7-3 and TRBJ2-1, with D tentatively TRBD2 (5 bases). Germline V gene data show CDR1 as SGHTA and CDR2 as FQGTGA. The CDR3 consists of 14 residues. V lost 0 bases and J lost 7, with 10 bases in between.

The chain combines TRBV5-1 with TRBJ1-1; D remains ambiguous. Germline CDR1 SGHRS, CDR2 YFSETQ. CDR3 size: 14 residues. V was cut by 1 base and J by 1 base, with 8 bases left in between. CDR3 protein: CASSLNDKNTEAFF. The CDR3 DNA is TGCGCCAGCAGCTTGAACGACAAGAACACTGAAGCTTTCTTT.

The genes are TRBV7-9 and TRBJ2-3; 13 bases map to TRBD2. Germline V gives CDR1 SEHNR, CDR2 FQNEAQ (reference sequence). V shed 3 bases, J shed 14 bases, and the junction held 11 bases outside the gene matches. This CDR3 spans 15 amino acids. Written as DNA, the CDR3 is TGTGCCAGCAGCTTCACCGGGACTAGCGGGATCGCGGGGTATTTT. Translated: CASSFTGTSGIAGYF.

The V and J genes are TRBV6-5 and TRBJ1-2; D remains ambiguous. Trimming pared 6 bases from V and 4 bases from J, leaving 6 bases between. The CDR3 extends over 11 amino acids. Germline V CDR1 and CDR2: MNHEY, SVGAGI. The CDR3 region has the DNA TGTGCCAGCAGCCAGTCCTATGGCTACACCTTC. It specifies CASSQSYGYTF.

This chain joins TRBV27 and TRBJ2-1; 12 bases match TRBD1. The CDR3 consists of 16 residues. J gave up 8 bases and V 8 bases, and 13 bases lay outside the gene matches. Germline CDR1 is MNHEY and CDR2 is SMNVEV (reference sequence). Here the CDR3 DNA reads TGTGCCAGCTGGGGGATCCGGGACAGGGGGCTCTATGAGCAGTTCTTC. Its protein product is CASWGIRDRGLYEQFF.

This clone was counted a single time. The chain carries TRBV9 and TRBJ1-5, with TRBD1 as a possible D gene (5 bases). V was pared by 4 bases and J by 6 bases, with 20 bases between. This CDR3 spans 16 amino acids. The germline V gene has CDR1 SGDLS and CDR2 YYNGEE. The CDR3 DNA is TGTGCCAGCAGCCCTGGGCCTCTCGGGGGAAGTCAGCCCCAGCATTTT. The encoded protein is CASSPGPLGGSQPQHF.

The J gene is TRBJ2-6, the V gene TRBV3-1 (or the pseudogene TRBV3-2), with a tentative D call TRBD1 (6 bases). V gave up 4 bases and J gave up 2 bases, with 12 bases separating them. The CDR3 is 16 residues long. In germline, CDR1 is LGHDT, CDR2 YNNKEL (reference sequence). The CDR3 nucleotides read TGTGCCAGCAGCCGAAATTACAGGGCTGGGGCCAACGTCCTGACTTTC. Protein: CASSRNYRAGANVLTF.